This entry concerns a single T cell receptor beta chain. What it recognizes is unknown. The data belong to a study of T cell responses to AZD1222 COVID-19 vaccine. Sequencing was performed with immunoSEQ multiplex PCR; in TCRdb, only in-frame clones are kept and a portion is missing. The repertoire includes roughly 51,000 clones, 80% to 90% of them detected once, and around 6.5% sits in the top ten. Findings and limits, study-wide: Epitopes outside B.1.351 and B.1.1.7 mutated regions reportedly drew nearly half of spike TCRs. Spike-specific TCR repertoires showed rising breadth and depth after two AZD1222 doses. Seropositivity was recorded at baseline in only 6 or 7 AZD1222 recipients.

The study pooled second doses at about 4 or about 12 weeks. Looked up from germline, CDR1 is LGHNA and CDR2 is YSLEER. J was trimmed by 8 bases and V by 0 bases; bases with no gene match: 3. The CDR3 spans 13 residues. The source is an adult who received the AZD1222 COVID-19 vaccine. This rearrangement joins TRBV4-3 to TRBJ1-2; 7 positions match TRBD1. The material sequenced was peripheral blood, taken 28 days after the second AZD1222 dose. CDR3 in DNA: TGCGCCAGCAGCCAAGATACGGGACAGGGCTACACCTTC. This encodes CASSQDTGQGYTF.